This TCR beta chain was observed in a study of T-cell reconstitution after alpha-beta-depleted transplantation in children. This clonotype was counted ten times or more. The CDR3 runs to 14 residues. V lost 6 bases and J lost 4, with 18 bases in between. Looked up from germline, CDR1 is SQVTM and CDR2 is ANQGSEA. TCRbeta library construction was performed incorporating unique molecular identifiers. TCRdb redid the calling of the PCR reads with MiXCR, one entry per CDR3 protein. The table lists hundreds of thousands of distinct CDR3 sequences, roughly 13% of them singletons, with approximately 2.1% in the top ten.

The rearrangement links TRBV29-1 to TRBJ1-1; possibly TRBD1 for D (6 bases). The sequence was collected from a male patient under 18 who had a stem cell transplant for acute myeloid leukemia, so the T cells may come from the graft donor. This specimen was PBMCs, mostly from graft donor cells, taken 360 days after TCRalphabeta/CD19-depleted stem cell transplant. The CDR3 loop reads CSVGLGAQGTEAFF. CDR3 DNA sequence: TGCAGCGTCGGGTTGGGGGCCCAAGGCACTGAAGCTTTCTTT. Using reference TRBV29-1 and TRBJ1-1 for the parts outside the CDR3, the full variable domain is SAVISQKPSRDICQRGTSLTIQCQVDSQVTMMFWYRQQPGQSLTLIATANQGSEATYESGFVIDKFPISRPNLTFSTLTVSNMSPEDSSIYLCSVGLGAQGTEAFFGQGTRLTVV.